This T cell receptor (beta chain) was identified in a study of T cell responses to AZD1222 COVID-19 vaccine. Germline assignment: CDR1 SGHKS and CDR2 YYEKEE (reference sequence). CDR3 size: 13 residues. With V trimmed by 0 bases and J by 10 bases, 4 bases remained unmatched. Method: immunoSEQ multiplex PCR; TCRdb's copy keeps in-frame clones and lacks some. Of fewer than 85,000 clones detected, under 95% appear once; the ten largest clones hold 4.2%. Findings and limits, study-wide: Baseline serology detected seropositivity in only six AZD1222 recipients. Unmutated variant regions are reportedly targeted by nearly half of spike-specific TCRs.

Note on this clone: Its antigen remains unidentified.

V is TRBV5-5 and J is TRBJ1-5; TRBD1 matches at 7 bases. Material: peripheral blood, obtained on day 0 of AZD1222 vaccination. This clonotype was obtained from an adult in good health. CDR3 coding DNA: TGTGCCAGCAGCTTGGTCAGGGGGGCCCCCCAGCATTTT. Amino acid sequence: CASSLVRGAPQHF.